This record looks at one T cell receptor beta chain sequence and its context. The antigen is not known. This sample was included in a study of T cell responses to AZD1222 COVID-19 vaccine. Findings and limits, study-wide: After the peak T cell response, and only then, were repertoires sampled. Only five or six individuals given AZD1222 were seropositive at baseline. The donors showed a predominance of white British ancestry and of females, with possible underestimation of clonal diversity. Distributed over spike, vaccine-associated CD4 TCRs predominated at 160-218 and 743-854.

The repertoire was sequenced with immunoSEQ multiplex PCR; TCRdb's copy has only in-frame clones and lacks some. This sample has about 97,000 clones; 91% occur once, and the top ten carry under 10%. The TCR originated in an adult in good health. The sequenced sample was peripheral blood, obtained on day 0 of AZD1222 vaccination.

Written as DNA, the CDR3 is TGTGCCAGCGGTTGGGCTACCACTGAAGCTTTCTTT. It is translated as CASGWATTEAFF. This sequence joins TRBV2 and TRBJ1-1; D unresolved. CDR3 size: 12 residues. CDR1 and CDR2 (germline): SNHLY, FYNNEI. V lost 8 bases and J 4 bases, leaving 11 bases between the germline ends.